The present T cell receptor beta chain was sequenced within a study of blood T cell repertoires in COVID-19. For the study at large: T cells, B-cell-depleted T cells, or PBMCs provided the cDNA or gDNA that served as material.

The V gene's germline CDR1 is SNHLY and CDR2 FYNNEI. The CDR3 has 13 residues. Original handling: Reference gene primers were amplified, and this amplification served to estimate nucleated cell counts. Method: immunoSEQ multiplex PCR; TCRdb's copy keeps in-frame clones and lacks some. That table supplies the V and J calls and clone size; D and trimming were determined from the DNA. The table has 60,000 to 70,000 clones, about 78% seen once; the top ten hold around 50%. The sample consisted of peripheral blood. The TCR was taken from a woman older than 75 with acute or convalescent COVID-19. The chain couples TRBV2 to TRBJ2-2, with D tentatively TRBD1 (5 bases). The CDR3 region has the DNA TGTGTTTCGGCTGGACAAAGCACCGGGGAGCTGTTTTTT. Its translation is CVSAGQSTGELFF.